This TCR beta chain was captured by sequencing in a study of cytomegalovirus exposure and HLA in healthy donors (dated by TCRdb to 2016 to 2017). Background for the entire study: According to an earlier analysis of around 600 of the donors, about 179 million T cells yielded 117 million unique TCR beta sequences and about 300 Gb of sequence data. An early release covering 550 to 700 HLA-typed donors comprised about 320 gigabases of sequencing data and tens of millions of unique TCR sequences. The genetic ancestry cluster associated with self-reported Caucasian donors included 81% of the 300 to 450 genotyped donors. The study was designed to test whether signatures of past pathogen exposure could be identified by cataloging public T cell receptors. The study used immunosequencing to profile the T cell repertoires of approximately 690 subjects and linked those repertoires to cytomegalovirus serostatus. Along with the 666-subject first cohort, a separate validation cohort of about 110 different subjects was used. To predict cytomegalovirus infection status, the study combined high-throughput TCR immunosequencing, statistical association of individual TCRs with disease status, and machine learning. In a later analysis, previously published TCR beta repertoires from about 640 donors were re-analyzed and high-resolution HLA genotyping was added so that TCR occurrence patterns could be studied. In the later analysis, no new phenotypic data were used to find candidate immune exposures; instead, reliance was placed on TCR beta sequences and their occurrence across donors. In an earlier analysis of about 590 of the donors, high-throughput TCR beta sequencing was used to judge whether each TCR beta V gene segment behaved as functional or pseudogenic. Donor age, sex, ethnicity and CMV serostatus were compiled together with the repertoire data. A later genetic analysis used genome-wide SNP genotypes for about 60% of the roughly 700 donors, treating that subset as a discovery cohort. Every repertoire in the discovery cohort had been generated on one and the same sequencing platform. Both class I and class II loci were covered by HLA typing, at four-digit resolution. Typing coverage differed by locus: A, B, C, DRB1 and DQB1 were typed in roughly 620-630 donors, DQA1 in about 550, DPA1 in 606, and DPB1 in just under 490. Roughly five DR-DQ haplotypes were treated as single units for association and clustering because of strong linkage in the cohort. Among about 370 genotyped donors of the cohort, an average of roughly 230,000 unique TCR beta nucleotide sequences was sequenced per donor, of which approximately 18% were non-productive.

The library was obtained by the immunoSEQ multiplex PCR assay. The multiplex PCR relied on a mix of 60 forward primers for TCR Vbeta segments and 13 reverse primers for TCR Jbeta segments. The CDR3 region of rearranged TCR beta genes was amplified from genomic DNA with a multiplex PCR assay. Amplified TCR beta libraries were sequenced as 87-base-pair reads on the Illumina HiSeq System. Concerning the study's data processing: Across the roughly 700 repertoires, a later analysis counted approximately 75 million unique TCR beta chains, roughly 11 million of which were shared by at least two donors. Raw reads were error-corrected and collapsed into unique sequences with a nearest-neighbor algorithm that merged closely related sequences to remove PCR and sequencing errors. Alignment of CDR3 sequences to IMGT reference sequences was used to assign V, D and J gene segments. For a sequence to be retained, a match of at least six nucleotides to both a V gene segment and a J gene segment was required. A rearrangement was called productive if the CDR3 had no stop codons and remained in frame with V and J, and every other rearrangement was called non-productive. CDR3 was defined by IMGT convention, running from the second conserved V-encoded cysteine to the conserved J-encoded phenylalanine. Sequences without an unambiguous match to a single V gene segment were excluded from the earlier analysis of 500 to 700 of the donors. An earlier analysis of just under 600 of the donors called V segments functional above 56.7% productive rearrangements and segregating when the between-donor standard deviation exceeded 5%. A statistical classification framework was built for diagnosing cytomegalovirus status from the catalog of TCR beta chain sequences. A later analysis assigned V and J genes by comparing TCR nucleotide sequences with IMGT/GENE-DB human TR gene sequences. Using the TCRdist pipeline, a later analysis assigned CDR3 sequences along with most-parsimonious VDJ recombination scenarios. In a later analysis, each TCR beta chain was defined by its CDR3 amino acid sequence together with its V-gene family, and reads lacking a unique V-gene family were excluded. As a way to deal with suspected cross-contamination and a sequencing artifact, a later analysis dropped 500 to 700 nucleotide sequences that were highly shared and had low generation probability. A later analysis calculated a clonal expansion index for each public chain from normalized within-repertoire ranks of inferred template counts. In a later analysis, generation probabilities were computed using a VDJ recombination model fitted to out-of-frame rearrangements, and the results were checked against IGoR. Hypergeometric tests were used in a later analysis to score TCR-TCR, TCR-HLA and TCR-CMV co-occurrence, with a repertoire-size bias correction applied to the TCR pairs. A later analysis estimated false discovery rates by permuting HLA or CMV assignments 20 times. In a later analysis, co-occurring TCRs were grouped using DBSCAN, and TCRdist sequence similarity was added for clustering within HLA-allele-positive subsets. Repertoires with fewer than 30,000 or more than 120,000 public chains were left out of co-occurrence clustering, as were five repertoires with anomalous nucleotide sharing. Imported from immuneACCESS, the table was reduced by TCRdb to in-frame sequences with V and J called. These copies leave out some clones; in studies compared against another copy, an unresolved V gene accounts for under half, and the cause of the remainder is not known. V and J calls and clone size come straight from that table; D and trimming were deduced from the DNA. The sample yields some 190,000 clones; approximately 86% were counted once. More than 0.25% of the sample lies in the top ten.

What the research found in general, with its limitations: It was suggested by the authors that the approach could potentially be generalized to other disease states and immunological phenotypes. Correlated functional status among segregating V segments might be attributable to linkage disequilibrium, but an unknown experimental factor could not be ruled out. According to a later genetic analysis, donors in an Asian-associated ancestry cluster had fewer N-insertions in productive TCRs than the approximately 670-donor mean. Presence/absence analyses assumed roughly uniform sequencing depth across donors, an assumption that may not hold. The 87-base-pair reads could not distinguish some IMGT-functional V segments, including TRBV6-2 and TRBV6-3, so those segments were excluded. A group of highly shared sequence variants was considered likely to be a technical artifact of the sequencing pipeline. The study listed 164 TCR beta chains as associated with cytomegalovirus. This cohort had only TCR beta chains sequenced, and the lack of alpha or paired-chain data limited which features could be detected. CMV serostatus was the only immune exposure information available for the cohort. V-gene and J-gene trimming of TCR beta chains was associated with a missense DCLRE1C variant in a later genetic analysis, and the association was replicated in an independent cohort. Strong co-occurrence of HLA alleles, especially DR and DQ, made assigning TCR associations to individual alleles difficult. According to a later analysis, TCR association rates differed among HLA loci, with DRB1 alleles showing the most associated TCRs and HLA-C alleles showing the fewest. A later analysis found that most CMV-associated TCR beta chains appeared HLA-restricted, with HLA associations seemingly driven largely by CMV exposure. The earlier analysis of about 600 of the donors excluded some 16 rarely observed V segments, including chromosome 9 orphons, because counts were too low. Across donors, most TCR sequences were observed very rarely, whereas some public TCRs were present in many individuals. Three of the identified cytomegalovirus-associated TCR beta chains were confirmed in vitro to be specific for cytomegalovirus antigens. In a later analysis, HLA-associated TCR beta chains showed more clonal expansion and lower generation probabilities than non-associated chains that were equally common. Broadly in line with IMGT annotations, most TCR beta V segments showed up in productive rearrangements about 90% or about 30% of the time in an earlier analysis of some 590 of the donors. The classifier was reported to diagnose cytomegalovirus status with high specificity and sensitivity in both the original and validation cohorts. According to a later analysis, parvovirus B19, influenza, CMV and Epstein-Barr virus appeared linked to several top co-occurrence clusters. HLA typing was unavailable for some donors at each locus, so association tests used only the typed subset. A later analysis associated around 16,000 TCR beta sequences with specific HLA alleles at a false discovery rate of 0.05. A further reported finding was that TCR beta sequences accurately predicted the HLA-A and HLA-B alleles for most subjects in the first cohort.

Turning to this clone: The specificity of this receptor is unknown. Base qualities are missing; no much larger clone stands one base away.

The cohort consisted of 600 or so healthy bone marrow donors. At the time of sampling, every cohort member was nominally healthy, though immune exposures that went unrecorded were likely present. The donor tested CMV seronegative, placing the donor among the 350 or so seronegative members of the cohort. A peripheral blood sample was collected from each donor, and TCR beta sequencing was performed on peripheral blood mononuclear cells. The Qiagen DNeasy Blood Extraction Kit was used to extract genomic DNA from the blood cell samples. Germline trimming: 4 bases from V, 4 bases from J; junction bases outside gene matches: 9. Reading from cysteine to phenylalanine, the CDR3 counts 15 amino acids. The DNA shown is the 45-base CDR3, in frame from base 1. CDR1 and CDR2 are read off the germline V gene as SGHRS and YFSETQ.

Recombination linked TRBV5-1 to TRBJ2-5; 8 middle bases align to TRBD1. The specimen sequenced was PBMCs. The TCR comes from a woman aged 30 to 39 in good health and CMV-seronegative. At the DNA level, the sequence is TGCGCCAGCAGCCGGACAGGGACTTTTCGAGAGACCCAGTACTTC. Translated, this gives CASSRTGTFRETQYF.